These 5 T cell receptor beta chains share one sample of origin, sequenced in a study of blood T cells in healthy people across ages. The authors ran a second PCR of roughly 6 to 12 cycles using a sample-barcoded 5' primer and a J-beta primer mix. MiXCR was run by TCRdb on the 5' RACE reads, yielding one entry per CDR3 protein. Found here are around 800,000 distinct CDR3 sequences, under 55% of them singletons; the top ten hold roughly a fifth. Source material: blood. These receptors were taken from a man between 60 and 75 years old in good health.

The chain has TRBV7-9 and TRBJ1-1; D gene ambiguous. Looked up from germline, CDR1 is SEHNR and CDR2 is FQNEAQ (reference sequence). The CDR3 has 13 amino acids. V lost 4 bases, J lost 4 bases, and 10 bases lay in between. The DNA of the CDR3 is TGTGCCAGCAGCTCCGAAGGGATCACTGAAGCTTTCTTT. It encodes CASSSEGITEAFF.

This chain connects TRBV5-1 to TRBJ1-2, with D perhaps matching TRBD1 (6 bases). CDR1 and CDR2 (germline): SGHRS, YFSETQ. The CDR3 is 13 amino acids. Trimming removed 6 bases from V and 4 bases from J, with 13 bases in between. The CDR3 reads CASTAGDFYGYTF. The CDR3 DNA follows: TGCGCCAGCACGGCAGGGGATTTCTATGGCTACACCTTC. The full variable domain, its missing parts supplied by reference TRBV5-1 and TRBJ1-2, is KAGVTQTPRYLIKTRGQQVTLSCSPISGHRSVSWYQQTPGQGLQFLFEYFSETQRNKGNFPGRFSGRQFSNSRSEMNVSTLELGDSALYLCASTAGDFYGYTFGSGTRLTVV.

This clonotype was detected many times. V gene TRBV6-5 combines with J gene TRBJ2-7; TRBD2 matches 12 bases. CDR1 is MNHEY, CDR2 SVGAGI, per germline. V gave up 2 bases and J gave up 5 bases; unmatched junction bases: 4. The CDR3 consists of 15 residues. CDR3 residues: CASSYGLAGRHEQYF. The CDR3 coding sequence is TGTGCCAGCAGTTACGGACTAGCGGGGAGGCACGAGCAGTACTTC.

This sequence joins TRBV12-3 or TRBV12-4 and TRBJ2-3; perhaps TRBD1 as D (5 bases). V lost 6 bases and J 1 base, leaving 23 bases between the germline ends. This CDR3 is built from 18 residues. The CDR3 loop reads CASSQALGASPGTDTQYF. The CDR3, as DNA: TGTGCCAGCAGCCAAGCTCTTGGGGCCTCCCCGGGCACAGATACGCAGTATTTT.

This chain joins TRBV28 and TRBJ2-7; D possibly matches TRBD1 or TRBD2 (7 bases each). This CDR3 is built from 16 residues. The ends were cut back, 9 bases at V and 5 bases at J, with 26 bases in the middle. The germline CDR1 and CDR2 sequences are MDHEN and SYDVKM. CDR3 DNA: TGTGCCAGTTTATCGACAGGGAGGGGGCTTAGGGACGAGCAGTACTTC. Its translation is CASLSTGRGLRDEQYF.